This is a list of T cell receptor beta chains from one sample in a study of blood T cells in healthy people across ages. A single record per CDR3 protein comes from TCRdb applying MiXCR to the 5' RACE reads. This table has more than 1.4 million distinct CDR3 sequences, approximately 42% appearing once. Sequencing input: blood. The origin of the receptors is a woman younger than 30 in good health. CDR3s include the opening cysteine and the closing phenylalanine or tryptophan. Each record gives: D gene, V gene, clone size, J gene, CDR3 protein, CDR3 DNA. A D gene is named only where the DNA matches it firmly. The listing skips clone size in some rows; elsewhere it reads once, few, many or a size class.

d_call: .; v_call: TRBV6-5; clone_size: .; j_call: TRBJ1-1; cdr3_aa: CASRRLRDTLGTEAFF; cdr3_nt: TGTGCCAGCAGACGCCTACGGGACACCTTGGGCACTGAAGCTTTCTTT
d_call: TRBD2; v_call: TRBV6-1; clone_size: once; j_call: TRBJ2-2; cdr3_aa: CASRCTSGNTGELFF; cdr3_nt: TGTGCCAGCAGATGTACTAGCGGTAACACCGGGGAGCTGTTTTTT
d_call: TRBD2; v_call: TRBV5-1; clone_size: .; j_call: TRBJ2-3; cdr3_aa: CASSLVRLADLTDTQYF; cdr3_nt: TGCGCCAGCAGCTTGGTGAGGCTAGCGGATCTCACAGATACGCAGTATTTT
d_call: .; v_call: TRBV18; clone_size: .; j_call: TRBJ2-3; cdr3_aa: CASSPPDQTSTDTQYF; cdr3_nt: TGTGCCAGCTCACCACCGGATCAGACTAGCACAGATACGCAGTATTTT
d_call: .; v_call: TRBV2; clone_size: .; j_call: TRBJ1-2; cdr3_aa: CASSDGSRVYGYTF; cdr3_nt: TGTGCCAGCAGTGATGGTAGCAGAGTCTATGGCTACACCTTC
d_call: TRBD2; v_call: TRBV10-3; clone_size: few; j_call: TRBJ2-1; cdr3_aa: CAISEAGLENQVQFF; cdr3_nt: TGTGCCATCAGTGAGGCGGGACTAGAGAATCAGGTGCAGTTCTTC
d_call: .; v_call: TRBV3-1; clone_size: .; j_call: TRBJ2-5; cdr3_aa: CASAGGYQETQYF; cdr3_nt: TGTGCCAGCGCAGGGGGGTACCAAGAGACCCAGTACTTC
d_call: TRBD1; v_call: TRBV12-3/TRBV12-4; clone_size: few; j_call: TRBJ1-2; cdr3_aa: CASNLMTGNYGYTF; cdr3_nt: TGTGCCAGCAACTTAATGACAGGGAACTATGGCTACACCTTC
d_call: TRBD1; v_call: TRBV20-1; clone_size: few; j_call: TRBJ2-7; cdr3_aa: CSARVPTGGKRNEQYF; cdr3_nt: TGCAGTGCTAGAGTCCCAACAGGGGGCAAACGAAACGAGCAGTACTTC
d_call: .; v_call: TRBV6-5; clone_size: few; j_call: TRBJ2-7; cdr3_aa: CASSYGVGDNGDQYF; cdr3_nt: TGTGCCAGCAGTTACGGGGTCGGAGACAACGGGGACCAGTACTTC
d_call: TRBD2; v_call: TRBV20-1; clone_size: few; j_call: TRBJ2-3; cdr3_aa: CSARDPSGGGAIDTQYF; cdr3_nt: TGCAGTGCTAGAGACCCCAGTGGCGGGGGGGCAATAGATACGCAGTATTTT
d_call: .; v_call: TRBV2; clone_size: few; j_call: TRBJ2-7; cdr3_aa: CATCEDGGYEQYF; cdr3_nt: TGTGCCACCTGCGAAGACGGGGGCTACGAGCAGTACTTC
d_call: .; v_call: TRBV29-1; clone_size: .; j_call: TRBJ1-1; cdr3_aa: CSADPGTRQGTRTEAFF; cdr3_nt: TGCAGCGCAGATCCCGGGACGAGGCAGGGTACGAGAACTGAAGCTTTCTTT
d_call: .; v_call: TRBV15; clone_size: few; j_call: TRBJ1-6; cdr3_aa: CATSRVGFNSPLHF; cdr3_nt: TGTGCCACCAGCAGAGTTGGGTTTAATTCACCCCTCCACTTT
d_call: TRBD2; v_call: TRBV28; clone_size: few; j_call: TRBJ2-7; cdr3_aa: CASSLRLAGAPGYEQYF; cdr3_nt: TGTGCCAGCAGTTTAAGACTAGCGGGGGCCCCCGGTTACGAGCAGTACTTC
d_call: TRBD1; v_call: TRBV9; clone_size: .; j_call: TRBJ1-2; cdr3_aa: CASTSTGTGLGYGYTF; cdr3_nt: TGTGCCAGCACCTCCACCGGGACAGGGTTGGGCTATGGCTACACCTTC
d_call: TRBD1; v_call: TRBV4-1; clone_size: many; j_call: TRBJ1-5; cdr3_aa: CASSLGTGDQPQHF; cdr3_nt: TGCGCCAGCAGCCTAGGGACAGGGGACCAGCCCCAGCATTTT
d_call: TRBD2; v_call: TRBV12-3/TRBV12-4; clone_size: .; j_call: TRBJ2-1; cdr3_aa: CASSSPRGAGGYNEQFF; cdr3_nt: TGTGCCAGCAGTTCCCCCCGTGGAGCGGGGGGCTACAATGAGCAGTTCTTC
d_call: .; v_call: TRBV12-3/TRBV12-4; clone_size: few; j_call: TRBJ1-4; cdr3_aa: CASSLGAAGEKLFF; cdr3_nt: TGTGCCAGCAGTTTGGGGGCAGCAGGGGAAAAACTGTTTTTT
d_call: TRBD1; v_call: TRBV11-2; clone_size: few; j_call: TRBJ2-3; cdr3_aa: CASSSFFTMDRGDTQYF; cdr3_nt: TGTGCCAGCAGCTCGTTTTTCACAATGGACAGGGGGGATACGCAGTATTTT
d_call: .; v_call: TRBV6-1; clone_size: .; j_call: TRBJ2-1; cdr3_aa: CASSERTLQAFKQFF; cdr3_nt: TGTGCCAGCAGTGAGAGGACCCTCCAGGCCTTTAAGCAGTTCTTC
d_call: .; v_call: TRBV20-1; clone_size: few; j_call: TRBJ2-2; cdr3_aa: CSVFGDQANTGELFF; cdr3_nt: TGCAGTGTCTTTGGGGACCAGGCGAACACCGGGGAGCTGTTTTTT
d_call: .; v_call: TRBV7-8; clone_size: many; j_call: TRBJ1-6; cdr3_aa: CASSLGNNSPLHF; cdr3_nt: TGTGCCAGCAGCTTAGGCAATAATTCACCCCTCCACTTT
d_call: TRBD2; v_call: TRBV7-6; clone_size: few; j_call: TRBJ2-1; cdr3_aa: CASSLRFGTSSYNEQFF; cdr3_nt: TGTGCCAGCAGCTTAAGATTCGGGACTAGCTCCTACAATGAGCAGTTCTTC
d_call: .; v_call: TRBV27; clone_size: .; j_call: TRBJ2-7; cdr3_aa: CASSLSAGYEQYF; cdr3_nt: TGTGCCAGCAGTTTATCGGCAGGCTACGAGCAGTACTTC
d_call: .; v_call: TRBV20-1; clone_size: few; j_call: TRBJ1-5; cdr3_aa: CSARDGHAQPQHF; cdr3_nt: TGCAGTGCTAGAGACGGACACGCACAGCCCCAGCATTTT
d_call: TRBD1; v_call: TRBV5-6; clone_size: .; j_call: TRBJ1-6; cdr3_aa: CASSLKGQGWNSPLHF; cdr3_nt: TGTGCCAGCAGCTTGAAGGGACAGGGGTGGAATTCACCCCTCCACTTT
d_call: TRBD1; v_call: TRBV28; clone_size: .; j_call: TRBJ1-5; cdr3_aa: CASTEVNRGGQPQHF; cdr3_nt: TGTGCCAGCACCGAAGTGAACAGGGGAGGACAGCCCCAGCATTTT
d_call: .; v_call: TRBV10-3; clone_size: .; j_call: TRBJ2-5; cdr3_aa: CAISETQLDQETQYF; cdr3_nt: TGTGCCATCAGTGAGACGCAACTAGACCAAGAGACCCAGTACTTC
d_call: .; v_call: TRBV15; clone_size: .; j_call: TRBJ1-2; cdr3_aa: CATSKGGVNGYTF; cdr3_nt: TGTGCCACCAGCAAAGGGGGAGTCAATGGCTACACCTTC
d_call: TRBD1; v_call: TRBV7-3; clone_size: few; j_call: TRBJ2-7; cdr3_aa: CASRRTGGWDEQYF; cdr3_nt: TGTGCCAGCAGACGAACAGGGGGCTGGGACGAGCAGTACTTC
d_call: .; v_call: TRBV30; clone_size: .; j_call: TRBJ2-4; cdr3_aa: CAWSGTTNGIQYF; cdr3_nt: TGTGCCTGGAGTGGGACTACTAACGGCATTCAGTACTTC
d_call: .; v_call: TRBV20-1; clone_size: once; j_call: TRBJ2-1; cdr3_aa: CSTAGQPIPYNEQFF; cdr3_nt: TGCAGTACCGCGGGACAACCTATACCGTACAATGAGCAGTTCTTC
d_call: TRBD2; v_call: TRBV5-5; clone_size: few; j_call: TRBJ2-1; cdr3_aa: CASSSTSGFSYNEQFF; cdr3_nt: TGTGCCAGCAGCTCGACTAGCGGGTTCTCCTACAATGAGCAGTTCTTC
d_call: TRBD1; v_call: TRBV20-1; clone_size: few; j_call: TRBJ1-5; cdr3_aa: CSARNQGGARDQPQHF; cdr3_nt: TGCAGTGCTAGAAACCAGGGGGGGGCCCGCGATCAGCCCCAGCATTTT
d_call: TRBD2; v_call: TRBV30; clone_size: .; j_call: TRBJ2-4; cdr3_aa: CAWSWSRTSGTKAKNIQYF; cdr3_nt: TGTGCCTGGAGTTGGTCCCGGACTAGCGGTACGAAAGCCAAAAACATTCAGTACTTC
d_call: .; v_call: TRBV3-1; clone_size: .; j_call: TRBJ2-1; cdr3_aa: CASSRKGGGSYNEQFF; cdr3_nt: TGTGCCAGCAGCCGTAAGGGGGGGGGCTCCTACAATGAGCAGTTCTTC
d_call: TRBD2; v_call: TRBV19; clone_size: .; j_call: TRBJ2-7; cdr3_aa: CASSTSGRDNDEQYF; cdr3_nt: TGTGCCAGTAGTACTAGCGGGAGGGACAACGACGAGCAGTACTTC
d_call: .; v_call: TRBV10-2; clone_size: .; j_call: TRBJ1-5; cdr3_aa: CASSEKQGWSNQPQHF; cdr3_nt: TGCGCCAGCAGTGAAAAACAGGGATGGAGCAATCAGCCCCAGCATTTT
d_call: .; v_call: TRBV11-2; clone_size: .; j_call: TRBJ2-5; cdr3_aa: CASSLGGWEGAQYF; cdr3_nt: TGTGCCAGCAGCTTAGGCGGCTGGGAAGGGGCCCAGTACTTC
d_call: .; v_call: TRBV5-1; clone_size: .; j_call: TRBJ2-3; cdr3_aa: CASSSGTALPSDTQYF; cdr3_nt: TGCGCCAGCAGCTCCGGGACTGCCCTACCGAGTGATACGCAGTATTTT
d_call: .; v_call: TRBV3-1; clone_size: few; j_call: TRBJ2-3; cdr3_aa: CASSHRPFTDTQYF; cdr3_nt: TGTGCCAGCAGCCACCGCCCTTTCACAGATACGCAGTATTTT
d_call: .; v_call: TRBV2; clone_size: .; j_call: TRBJ2-7; cdr3_aa: CASSEVGQPRESQYF; cdr3_nt: TGTGCCAGCAGTGAAGTAGGGCAGCCAAGAGAGAGTCAGTACTTC
d_call: .; v_call: TRBV9; clone_size: .; j_call: TRBJ2-1; cdr3_aa: CASSVGGTAYNGQFF; cdr3_nt: TGTGCCAGCAGCGTGGGCGGGACTGCTTACAATGGGCAGTTCTTC
d_call: .; v_call: TRBV7-9; clone_size: .; j_call: TRBJ1-4; cdr3_aa: CASSLDSASNEKLFF; cdr3_nt: TGTGCCAGCAGCTTAGACTCCGCCTCTAATGAAAAACTGTTTTTT
d_call: .; v_call: TRBV20-1; clone_size: .; j_call: TRBJ2-4; cdr3_aa: CSARGQNFLLAKYIQYF; cdr3_nt: TGCAGTGCTAGAGGCCAAAACTTCCTCCTAGCCAAATACATTCAGTACTTC
d_call: .; v_call: TRBV3-1; clone_size: .; j_call: TRBJ2-3; cdr3_aa: CASSQDRPTPSTDTQYF; cdr3_nt: TGTGCCAGCAGCCAAGATCGACCTACCCCTAGCACAGATACGCAGTATTTT
d_call: .; v_call: TRBV5-1; clone_size: .; j_call: TRBJ2-5; cdr3_aa: CASKVVGEGTQYF; cdr3_nt: TGCGCCAGCAAGGTGGTGGGGGAAGGGACCCAGTACTTC
d_call: .; v_call: TRBV28; clone_size: few; j_call: TRBJ1-1; cdr3_aa: CASSARRTEAFF; cdr3_nt: TGTGCCAGCAGTGCGAGGAGAACTGAAGCTTTCTTT